The 16 T cell receptor beta chains in this list originate from one sample, sequenced in a study of graft-versus-host responses after intestinal transplantation. Data came from immunoSEQ multiplex PCR; TCRdb stores just in-frame clones and leaves some out. Of around 90,000 clones listed, roughly 93% are singletons. Which antigens these TCRs recognize remains unknown. The sequences come from unstimulated CD8+ T cells sorted from spleen or lymph node cells, collected before transplant. The origin of the receptors is a human donor who was the organ donor for an intestinal transplant.

In this sample, this clone turned up once. The gene calls are TRBV13 and TRBJ2-2, with D possibly matching TRBD2 (5 bases). Germline assignment: CDR1 PRHDT and CDR2 FYEKMQ (reference sequence). The CDR3 is 15 amino acids. Trimming left V 5 bases short and J 2 bases short, with 12 bases between. CDR3 nucleotides: TGTGCCAGCAGCCTTATAGCGCCAAACACCGGGGAGCTGTTTTTT. It codes for CASSLIAPNTGELFF.

This chain connects TRBV14 to TRBJ2-1, with 7 bases aligning to TRBD1. The ends lost 4 bases at V and 2 bases at J; junction bases unmatched: 14. This CDR3 region has 18 residues. The germline gives CDR1 SGHDN, CDR2 FVKESK. The CDR3 loop is CASSPGTAERPPYNEQFF. The CDR3 DNA follows: TGTGCCAGCAGCCCCGGGACAGCAGAACGACCTCCCTACAATGAGCAGTTCTTC.

The chain joins TRBV10-3 to TRBJ2-7; TRBD1 matches 7 bases. CDR3 length: 15 amino acids. V shed 10 bases and J 0 bases; nucleotides not matched to a gene: 12. CDR1 is ENHRY and CDR2 is SYGVKD in the germline V gene. The CDR3 here is CATQTGLDLSYEQYF. The DNA for the CDR3 is TGTGCCACCCAGACAGGGCTTGACCTCTCCTACGAGCAGTACTTC.

J is TRBJ1-3 and V is TRBV28; 12 nucleotides line up with TRBD1. The CDR3 is 16 amino acids. Germline CDR1 reads MDHEN; CDR2 reads SYDVKM. The trim removed 3 bases at V and 4 bases at J, leaving 4 bases unmatched. CDR3 sequence: CASSLGGQGAGNTIYF. CDR3 bases: TGTGCCAGCAGTTTGGGGGGACAGGGGGCCGGAAACACCATATATTTT.

This chain links TRBV9 with TRBJ2-3; 7 bases are a match to TRBD2. The length of the CDR3 is 15 residues. Germline CDR1 SGDLS, CDR2 YYNGEE. J gave up 4 bases and V 3 bases, and 8 bases lay outside the gene matches. The DNA of the CDR3 is TGTGCCAGCAGCGCAGACTGGACTAGTCCAGATACGCAGTATTTT. Translation gives CASSADWTSPDTQYF.

The gene calls are TRBV19 and TRBJ2-1, with D possibly matching TRBD2 (6 bases). The CDR3 runs 13 residues. Trimming shortened V by 6 bases and J by 3 bases, and 9 bases separated the two germline ends. CDR1 and CDR2 from the germline V gene are LNHDA and SQIVND (reference sequence). CDR3 protein: CASSGSLYNEQFF. DNA of the CDR3: TGTGCCAGTAGCGGGAGCCTCTACAATGAGCAGTTCTTC.

The chain couples TRBV11-3 to TRBJ2-7; no definite D call. Trimming cost V 3 bases and J 6 bases, with 12 bases left between them. Germline V gives CDR1 SGHNT, CDR2 YENEEA. The CDR3 is 13 residues long. CDR3: CASSLTTRSEQYF. The CDR3 coding sequence is TGTGCCAGCAGCTTGACGACGCGGTCCGAGCAGTACTTC.

The chain is built from TRBV27 and TRBJ2-7; 9 bases are a match to TRBD1. The ends lost 10 bases at V and 5 bases at J; junction bases unmatched: 9. In germline, CDR1 is MNHEY, CDR2 SMNVEV (reference sequence). The CDR3 has 13 residues. Written as DNA, the CDR3 is TGTGCCACCTCGACAGGGGGTCGCCACGAGCAGTACTTC. Translated, it gives CATSTGGRHEQYF.

The chain is built from TRBV11-1 and TRBJ2-1, with 7 bases identical to TRBD2. The CDR3 consists of 17 residues. Germline V gene lookup returns CDR1 SGHAT and CDR2 FQDESV (reference sequence). J gave up 2 bases and V 5 bases, and 12 bases lay outside the gene matches. The CDR3 region is CASSPFGGLVPYNEQFF. DNA of the CDR3: TGTGCCAGCAGCCCCTTTGGAGGACTAGTCCCCTACAATGAGCAGTTCTTC.

This clone appeared a few times. V usage is TRBV19 and J usage is TRBJ1-3; D gene uncertain. The germline gives CDR1 LNHDA, CDR2 SQIVND (reference sequence). V lost 6 bases and J lost 2, with 5 bases in between. This CDR3 has 12 residues. CDR3 sequence reads: CASRTTGNTIYF. The DNA of the CDR3 is TGTGCCAGTAGAACTACTGGAAACACCATATATTTT.

The chain links TRBV27 to TRBJ2-7, with 11 bases that match TRBD2. V trimming: 2 bases; J trimming: 4 bases; junction bases outside the gene matches: 7. The CDR3 is 16 amino acids. Germline values: CDR1 MNHEY, CDR2 SMNVEV (reference sequence). The CDR3 loop reads CASSLGTSGRGYEQYF. CDR3 sequence (DNA): TGTGCCAGCAGTTTAGGTACTAGCGGGAGAGGGTACGAGCAGTACTTC.

In nucleotides, the CDR3 is TGCGCCAGCAGCTTGGCCGAGGGTATGGGTTCCGGCGAGCAGTACTTC. The encoded protein is CASSLAEGMGSGEQYF. J is TRBJ2-7 and V is TRBV5-1, with TRBD2 as a possible D gene (5 bases). Germline CDR1 SGHRS, CDR2 YFSETQ. V lost 0 bases to trimming and J lost 6 bases, with 19 bases between them. The CDR3 length is 16 residues. The variable domain in full, with the rest retrieved from reference TRBV5-1 and TRBJ2-7, is KAGVTQTPRYLIKTRGQQVTLSCSPISGHRSVSWYQQTPGQGLQFLFEYFSETQRNKGNFPGRFSGRQFSNSRSEMNVSTLELGDSALYLCASSLAEGMGSGEQYFGPGTRLTVT.

This clone was seen more than once but under ten times. The chain has TRBV30 and TRBJ1-5; D is ambiguous. V lost 2 bases to trimming and J lost 4 bases, with 6 bases between them. This CDR3 is 12 amino acids long. Germline V lookup: CDR1 GTSNPN, CDR2 SVGIG (reference sequence). The CDR3 region has the DNA TGTGCCTGGAGTTCGCTAAATCAGCCCCAGCATTTT. Protein: CAWSSLNQPQHF.

The chain links TRBV15 to TRBJ2-7; 9 bases fit TRBD2. CDR3 size: 13 residues. CDR1 and CDR2 (germline): LNHNV, YYDKDF (reference sequence). J lost 5 bases, V lost 5 bases, and 4 bases had no gene match. Here the CDR3 reads CATSLAGAHEQYF. The CDR3 DNA follows: TGTGCCACCAGCTTAGCGGGGGCCCACGAGCAGTACTTC.

This clone was recorded only once. The chain recombines TRBV4-1 with TRBJ2-7; 9 bases are a match to TRBD2. Trimming at V came to 0 bases and at J to 5 bases, leaving 8 bases not matched to a gene. The CDR3 is 16 amino acids. Germline-derived CDR1 and CDR2 are MGHRA and YSYEKL. This CDR3 is CASSQDALAGFNEQYF. In DNA form, the CDR3 reads TGCGCCAGCAGCCAAGATGCTCTAGCGGGATTTAACGAGCAGTACTTC.

This sequence joins TRBV7-9 and TRBJ1-4; perhaps TRBD1 as D (5 bases). The length of the CDR3 is 13 residues. Trimming cost V 3 bases and J 10 bases, with 12 bases left between them. CDR1 and CDR2 (germline): SEHNR, FQNEAQ (reference sequence). The CDR3 DNA reads TGTGCCAGCAGCTTGGAGAATCAGGGAAAACTGTTTTTT. This encodes CASSLENQGKLFF.